This T cell receptor beta chain was captured by sequencing in a study of pediatric ulcerative colitis. Some clones are missing from TCRdb's copy, which holds only in-frame ones; the method was immunoSEQ multiplex PCR. The sample carries 40,000 to 60,000 clones, 78% recorded once. The rectum was sampled with one to two pinch biopsies at colonoscopy. Concerning this clone: Antigen unknown.

Study findings and constraints: This repertoire reflects total lymphocytes rather than subpopulations like regulatory T cells. Blood-rectal clonal overlap within each person was significantly higher in ulcerative colitis patients than controls. All ulcerative colitis patients, but no controls, carried a couple of rectal clonotypes. Some T cells in rectal biopsies may come from blood, especially with overt colitis.

Between the trimmed V and J ends, which lost 9 bases and 3 bases, there was a span of 23 bases. Germline assignment: CDR1 MNHEY and CDR2 SMNVEV (reference sequence). The CDR3 spans 16 residues. The sequencing input was gut tissue. The chain is built from TRBV27 and TRBJ1-2, with a weak D call TRBD1 (5 bases). This TCR derives from a girl under 18 with moderate ulcerative colitis. As DNA, the CDR3 is TGTGCCAGTGGGGATATTGACGGACACTTTGACTATGGCTACACCTTC. Its protein product is CASGDIDGHFDYGYTF.